Shown below are 19 T cell receptor beta chains from a single sample sequenced in a study of shared clonotypes between healthy human individuals. The protocol was immunoSEQ multiplex PCR, while the TCRdb copy is restricted to in-frame clones and leaves out a portion. In the table there are about 1.1 million clones, about 80% of which are singletons. Input material: memory CD4+ T cells from PBMCs. As to subset: CD45RA-negative fraction. These TCRs come from a man younger than 30 in good health. Some clones in this sample may be carry-over from other donors' samples.

The chain carries TRBV5-1 and TRBJ2-7; possibly TRBD1 for D (6 bases). Germline CDR1 reads SGHRS; CDR2 reads YFSETQ. V was pared by 0 bases and J by 2 bases, with 15 bases between. This CDR3 has 16 amino acids. The CDR3 sequence is CASSLGRQGSTYEQYF. The CDR3, as DNA: TGCGCCAGCAGCTTGGGGAGGCAGGGGAGCACCTACGAGCAGTACTTC.

This CDR3 reads CASSYRGRKDTQYF. The CDR3 nucleotides are TGTGCCAGCAGTTACAGGGGTCGCAAGGATACGCAGTATTTT. V and J are TRBV6-5 and TRBJ2-3; weak D call: TRBD1 (5 bases). Germline V gene sequence: CDR1 MNHEY, CDR2 SVGAGI. This CDR3 has 14 residues. V gave up 2 bases and J gave up 6 bases, with 12 bases separating them.

The V and J genes are TRBV9 and TRBJ2-1, with 8 bases aligning to TRBD2. Germline-derived CDR1 and CDR2 are SGDLS and YYNGEE. J lost 6 bases, V lost 4 bases, and 12 bases had no gene match. The CDR3 totals 16 residues. CDR3 loop: CASSYDPGLGGNEQFF. In nucleotides, the CDR3 is TGTGCCAGCAGCTACGATCCGGGACTAGGTGGCAATGAGCAGTTCTTC.

This clone was recorded once. With a much larger clone just one base away, this may be a read error. V is TRBV30 and J is TRBJ2-5; D remains ambiguous. With 6 bases removed from V and 0 bases from J, the gap between germline ends came to 8 bases. The V gene's germline CDR1 is GTSNPN and CDR2 SVGIG (reference sequence). The CDR3 length is 12 residues. This CDR3 is CACRTDQETQYF. The DNA for the CDR3 is TGTGCCTGTAGAACGGACCAAGAGACCCAGTACTTC.

This clone was counted only a few times. The chain employs TRBV10-3 and TRBJ2-3, with D perhaps TRBD1 or TRBD2 (5 bases each). The V end was cut by 2 bases, the J end by 8 bases, with 17 bases between. The CDR3 has 15 residues. Germline CDR1 reads ENHRY; CDR2 reads SYGVKD. CDR3 coding DNA: TGTGCCATCAGTGAGGAGGGGTCGGGATGGGGTACGCAGTATTTT. Translation: CAISEEGSGWGTQYF.

V gene TRBV9 combines with J gene TRBJ2-7; D may be TRBD1 (5 bases). CDR3 length: 14 amino acids. Between the trimmed V and J ends, which lost 2 bases and 0 bases, there was a span of 9 bases. Germline CDR1 is SGDLS and CDR2 is YYNGEE. The CDR3 DNA reads TGTGCCAGCAGCGTGACAGCAGCCTCCTACGAGCAGTACTTC. Its translation: CASSVTAASYEQYF.

The V gene is TRBV28, the J gene TRBJ1-5; TRBD1 matches 9 bases. After removal of 4 bases from V and 2 bases from J, the junction contained 9 bases not matched to a gene. Per the germline V gene, CDR1 is MDHEN and CDR2 is SYDVKM. There are 17 residues in the CDR3. The CDR3 loop is CASSYRGRGLGNQPQHF. Written as DNA, the CDR3 is TGTGCCAGCAGTTACAGGGGGCGCGGATTAGGCAATCAGCCCCAGCATTTT.

This clone was seen only a few times. This chain joins TRBV4-3 and TRBJ1-6; a possible D gene is TRBD1 (5 bases). Germline V gene data show CDR1 as LGHNA and CDR2 as YSLEER. The V and J ends lost 1 base and 6 bases respectively, with 13 bases between them. The CDR3 is 16 amino acids. The CDR3 loop is CASSQAPRGVNSPLHF. CDR3 nucleotide sequence: TGCGCCAGCAGCCAAGCTCCGCGGGGGGTTAATTCACCCCTCCACTTT.

The chain joins TRBV7-9 to TRBJ2-1; 9 nucleotides align to TRBD2. The CDR3 is 16 residues long. In germline, CDR1 is SEHNR, CDR2 FQNEAQ (reference sequence). The V segment lost 0 bases and the J segment 6 bases; nucleotides outside the gene matches: 6. The DNA of the CDR3 is TGTGCCAGCAGCTTAGCGGGGCTAGCGGGAATCAATGAGCAGTTCTTC. Protein product: CASSLAGLAGINEQFF.

This clone was found many times. This sequence joins TRBV14 and TRBJ1-2; 7 bases map to TRBD1. Germline V CDR1 and CDR2: SGHDN, FVKESK. J gave up 4 bases and V 5 bases, and 7 bases lay outside the gene matches. The CDR3 runs to 14 residues. The CDR3 here is CASSENRGTYGYTF. CDR3 in DNA: TGTGCCAGCAGCGAAAACAGGGGCACCTATGGCTACACCTTC.

The sample holds one count of this clone. This CDR3 is also generated by other DNA sequences in the sample. This chain joins TRBV6-6 and TRBJ2-1; D gene uncertain. Germline V CDR1 and CDR2: MNHNY, SVGAGI (reference sequence). Between the trimmed V and J ends, which lost 2 bases and 3 bases, there was a span of 2 bases. CDR3 length: 12 residues. CDR3 DNA sequence: TGTGCCAGCAGTTACGGCTACAATGAGCAGTTCTTC. Translation: CASSYGYNEQFF.

A note on this clone: The same CDR3 can be traced to other DNA sequences in this sample. The chain carries TRBV30 and TRBJ1-5; D is unresolved. CDR1 GTSNPN and CDR2 SVGIG come from the germline V gene (reference sequence). V lost 0 bases, J lost 0 bases, and 6 bases lay in between. The CDR3 covers 14 residues. This chain's CDR3 is CAWSVSYSNQPQHF. The CDR3 DNA reads as TGTGCCTGGAGTGTCAGTTATAGCAATCAGCCCCAGCATTTT. The full variable domain, completed using reference TRBV30 and TRBJ1-5, is SQTIHQWPATLVQPVGSPLSLECTVEGTSNPNLYWYRQAAGRGLQLLFYSVGIGQISSEVPQNLSASRPQDRQFILSSKKLLLSDSGFYLCAWSVSYSNQPQHFGDGTRLSIL.

This clone was seen only once. The rearrangement links TRBV30 to TRBJ1-3; D gene ambiguous. This CDR3 region has 14 residues. Germline loops: CDR1 GTSNPN, CDR2 SVGIG (reference sequence). With 0 bases removed from V and 0 bases from J, the gap between germline ends came to 6 bases. The CDR3 region has the DNA TGTGCCTGGAGTGTTGATAGCTCTGGAAACACCATATATTTT. It codes for CAWSVDSSGNTIYF.

V is TRBV6-1 and J is TRBJ2-2; TRBD2 agrees at 10 bases. V lost 7 bases, J lost 6 bases, and 8 bases stayed unmatched. Germline lookup yields CDR1 MNHNS and CDR2 SASEGT. The CDR3 length is 15 residues. The CDR3 DNA reads TGTGCCAGCAACATAGCGGGAGGTCTACCCGGGGAGCTGTTTTTT. It yields the protein CASNIAGGLPGELFF.

This chain connects TRBV30 to TRBJ2-6; no firm D call. The CDR3 consists of 13 residues. Germline loops: CDR1 GTSNPN, CDR2 SVGIG (reference sequence). V dropped 2 bases and J dropped 0 bases, with 2 bases sitting between them. CDR3 sequence (DNA): TGTGCCTGGAGTTCCTCTGGGGCCAACGTCCTGACTTTC. Translation gives CAWSSSGANVLTF.

The chain combines TRBV9 with TRBJ1-4; 12 nucleotides line up with TRBD1. V shed 3 bases and J 8 bases; nucleotides not matched to a gene: 17. Germline assignment: CDR1 SGDLS and CDR2 YYNGEE. The CDR3 contains 19 residues. CDR3 residues: CASSAYSGTGGRSGEKLFF. The DNA of the CDR3 is TGTGCCAGCAGCGCTTACTCCGGGACAGGGGGCAGGTCGGGAGAAAAACTGTTTTTT.

This chain joins TRBV11-1 and TRBJ2-5; D not resolved. The J call may not be correct, given that the DNA end is closer to TRBJ2-7. The CDR3 is 16 amino acids. Germline V gene data show CDR1 as SGHAT and CDR2 as FQDESV (reference sequence). The CDR3 DNA reads TGTGCCAGCAGCTCTCGGAAGGGCCCCAGCTCCTACGAGCAGTACTTC. As protein: CASSSRKGPSSYEQYF.

This rearrangement joins TRBV11-1 to TRBJ2-2; TRBD2 agrees at 11 bases. CDR3 size: 15 residues. Trimming cost V 5 bases and J 5 bases; bases outside gene matches: 4. Germline-derived CDR1 and CDR2 are SGHAT and FQDESV (reference sequence). CDR3 loop: CASSRTSGPTGELFF. CDR3 in DNA: TGTGCCAGCAGCCGGACTAGCGGGCCGACCGGGGAGCTGTTTTTT.

This chain links TRBV5-4 with TRBJ1-2; possible D gene TRBD1, 5 bases. This CDR3 has 15 amino acids. From germline, CDR1 is SGHNT and CDR2 YYREEE (reference sequence). V was pared by 4 bases and J by 4 bases, with 17 bases between. This CDR3 reads CASSPTGVPAYGYTF. CDR3 DNA: TGTGCCAGCAGCCCAACGGGGGTCCCAGCCTATGGCTACACCTTC.